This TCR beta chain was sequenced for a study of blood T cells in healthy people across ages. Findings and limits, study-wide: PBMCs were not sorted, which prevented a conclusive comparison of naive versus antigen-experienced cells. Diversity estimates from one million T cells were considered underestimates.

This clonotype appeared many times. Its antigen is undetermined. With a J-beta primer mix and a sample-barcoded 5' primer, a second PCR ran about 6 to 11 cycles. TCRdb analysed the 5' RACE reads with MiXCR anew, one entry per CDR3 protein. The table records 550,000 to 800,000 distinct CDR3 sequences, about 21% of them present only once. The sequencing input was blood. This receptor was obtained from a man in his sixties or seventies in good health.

DNA of the CDR3: TGTGCCAGCAGCCAGGGGAGGTACCAAGAGACCCAGTACTTC. This sequence encodes CASSQGRYQETQYF. This chain connects TRBV7-2 to TRBJ2-5; D assignment may be TRBD1 or TRBD2 (6 bases each). The CDR3 is made up of 14 amino acids. Germline V gene lookup returns CDR1 SGHTA and CDR2 FQGNSA. V was shortened by 5 bases and J by 0 bases, with 10 bases between the two germline ends.